Each of the 21 T cell receptor beta chains below was sequenced from the same sample in a study of blood T cell repertoires in COVID-19. TCRdb's table, derived via immunoSEQ multiplex PCR, lists solely in-frame clones and lacks some. The table includes some 520,000 clones, roughly 89% detected once. The specimen was peripheral blood. The receptor source for this set is a man between 18 and 29 years old with COVID-19, enrolled during active disease.

The chain recombines TRBV24-1 with TRBJ2-1, with TRBD2 matching 7 bases. The CDR3 is 17 amino acids. J lost 7 bases, V lost 5 bases, and 16 bases had no gene match. The V gene's germline CDR1 is KGHDR and CDR2 SFDVKD. CDR3 nucleotide sequence: TGTGCCACCAGTGGGGCGGCGGGAGAGGGTGTTAGAAATGAGCAGTTCTTC. Protein: CATSGAAGEGVRNEQFF.

The chain is built from TRBV6-1 and TRBJ2-7; D gene uncertain. Germline assignment: CDR1 MNHNS and CDR2 SASEGT. The length of the CDR3 is 15 residues. Between the trimmed V and J ends, which lost 2 bases and 2 bases, there was a span of 13 bases. CDR3 residues: CASSEKEEVTYEQYF. CDR3 DNA: TGTGCCAGCAGTGAAAAGGAAGAGGTAACCTACGAGCAGTACTTC.

V and J are TRBV11-2 and TRBJ2-4; tentatively, D is TRBD1 (5 bases). Between the trimmed V and J ends, which lost 5 bases and 11 bases, there was a span of 13 bases. The V gene's germline CDR1 is SGHAT and CDR2 FQNNGV. CDR3 size: 12 residues. DNA for the CDR3: TGTGCCAGCAGCCTGGGGCCCAGAGTTCAGTACTTC. Translating it yields CASSLGPRVQYF.

The chain is built from TRBV6-5 and TRBJ1-5, with D tentatively TRBD1 (5 bases). This CDR3 has 15 residues. Trimming shortened V by 2 bases and J by 4 bases, and 12 bases separated the two germline ends. Per the germline V gene, CDR1 is MNHEY and CDR2 is SVGAGI. CDR3 region: CASSYGQGGNQPQHF. CDR3 nucleotide sequence: TGTGCCAGCAGTTACGGTCAGGGAGGGAATCAGCCCCAGCATTTT.

The rearrangement uses TRBV6-6 and TRBJ2-5; maybe TRBD2 (5 bases). Trimming left V 8 bases short and J 3 bases short, with 19 bases between. The CDR3 length is 15 residues. Germline CDR1 MNHNY, CDR2 SVGAGI (reference sequence). DNA of the CDR3: TGTGCCAGCCGGGGAGCGAGAACCCTAAAAGAGACCCAGTACTTC. Protein product: CASRGARTLKETQYF.

The CDR3 sequence is CASSSGEPGEQYF. The CDR3 DNA follows: TGTGCCAGCAGCTCAGGTGAACCTGGAGAGCAGTACTTC. The J gene is TRBJ2-7, the V gene TRBV5-4; no firm D call. CDR3 length equals 13 residues. The V end was cut by 3 bases, the J end by 7 bases, with 14 bases between. Germline loops: CDR1 SGHNT, CDR2 YYREEE (reference sequence).

The V call is TRBV19, the J call TRBJ2-3, with D maybe TRBD1 (5 bases). V shed 4 bases and J shed 2 bases, with 7 bases lying between them. Germline-derived CDR1 and CDR2 are LNHDA and SQIVND (reference sequence). CDR3 length: 13 amino acids. The CDR3 protein is CASSTQDTDTQYF. The CDR3 coding sequence is TGTGCCAGTAGTACACAGGACACAGATACGCAGTATTTT.

This chain joins TRBV19 and TRBJ1-5, with D unresolved. Germline-derived CDR1 and CDR2 are LNHDA and SQIVND (reference sequence). The CDR3 has 14 residues. V gave up 9 bases and J gave up 1 base, with 13 bases separating them. The CDR3 spells CASTNTGSNQPQHF. The CDR3 nucleotides are TGTGCCAGCACAAATACCGGGAGCAATCAGCCCCAGCATTTT.

The chain couples TRBV4-1 to TRBJ1-1, with 8 bases matching TRBD1. The CDR3 totals 14 residues. Per the germline V gene, CDR1 is MGHRA and CDR2 is YSYEKL. Losses at the gene ends were 4 bases for V and 1 base for J; bases not matched to a gene: 2. Here the CDR3 DNA reads TGCGCCAGCAGCCCCGGACAGGGGAACACTGAAGCTTTCTTT. As protein: CASSPGQGNTEAFF.

The J gene is TRBJ2-7, the V gene TRBV27; tentative D call: TRBD1 (6 bases). The V gene's germline CDR1 is MNHEY and CDR2 SMNVEV (reference sequence). The V and J ends lost 0 bases and 5 bases respectively, with 14 bases between them. The CDR3 totals 15 residues. The CDR3 DNA reads TGTGCCAGCAGTTTATCCGGGACATTGGACCACGAGCAGTACTTC. This sequence encodes CASSLSGTLDHEQYF.

V is TRBV5-4 and J is TRBJ2-6, with D perhaps TRBD2 (6 bases). The CDR3 covers 17 residues. The germline gives CDR1 SGHNT, CDR2 YYREEE (reference sequence). Trimming cost V 2 bases and J 1 base, with 13 bases left between them. The CDR3 loop reads CASSFWRAGSGANVLTF. For the CDR3, the DNA is TGTGCCAGCAGCTTTTGGAGGGCGGGGTCTGGGGCCAACGTCCTGACTTTC.

CDR3 bases: TGTGCCACCAGCAGAGATGGGACAGCTCCTCGGGAGCAGTACTTC. Translated: CATSRDGTAPREQYF. This chain connects TRBV15 to TRBJ2-7; TRBD1 matches 7 bases. The CDR3 is 15 residues long. The J segment lost 7 bases and the V segment lost 0 bases, leaving 9 bases of the junction unmatched. Germline loops: CDR1 LNHNV, CDR2 YYDKDF (reference sequence).

V usage is TRBV15 and J usage is TRBJ1-1; D may be TRBD1 (5 bases). The CDR3 consists of 14 residues. V gave up 0 bases and J gave up 4 bases, with 9 bases separating them. Germline V gives CDR1 LNHNV, CDR2 YYDKDF (reference sequence). CDR3 nucleotide sequence: TGTGCCACCAGCAGAGATCAAAGGGGCACTGAAGCTTTCTTT. It codes for CATSRDQRGTEAFF.

J is TRBJ1-2 and V is TRBV13, with D unclear. V lost 3 bases to trimming and J lost 1 base, with 6 bases between them. Germline V lookup: CDR1 PRHDT, CDR2 FYEKMQ (reference sequence). The CDR3 contains 13 residues. This CDR3 reads CASSFGVNYGYTF. For the CDR3, the DNA is TGTGCCAGCAGCTTCGGGGTTAACTATGGCTACACCTTC.

The chain employs TRBV6-4 and TRBJ2-1; TRBD2 agrees at 9 bases. CDR1 and CDR2 (germline): MRHNA, SNTAGT. The CDR3 covers 16 residues. V lost 3 bases to trimming and J lost 2 bases; unmatched junction nucleotides: 5. The CDR3 nucleotides read TGTGCCAGCAGTGAGGAGGCGGGAGGGCCCTACAATGAGCAGTTCTTC. Protein sequence: CASSEEAGGPYNEQFF.

The chain carries TRBV11-1 and TRBJ1-3; no reliable D call. The germline V gene encodes CDR1 SGHAT and CDR2 FQDESV (reference sequence). CDR3 length: 15 residues. V lost 3 bases and J 0 bases, leaving 9 bases between the germline ends. CDR3 protein: CASSLSQHSGNTIYF. DNA for the CDR3: TGTGCCAGCAGCTTGTCACAGCACTCTGGAAACACCATATATTTT.

In nucleotides, the CDR3 is TGTGCCAGCAGCACTAGCGGGAGATTAGGATTAGGGTACAATGAGCAGTTCTTC. Protein sequence: CASSTSGRLGLGYNEQFF. This chain joins TRBV5-6 and TRBJ2-1, with TRBD2 matching 11 bases. In germline, CDR1 is SGHDT, CDR2 YYEEEE. V gave up 4 bases and J gave up 4 bases; unmatched junction bases: 13. This CDR3 comprises 18 residues. The variable domain in full, completed from reference TRBV5-6 and TRBJ2-1, reads DAGVTQSPTHLIKTRGQQVTLRCSPKSGHDTVSWYQQALGQGPQFIFQYYEEEERQRGNFPDRFSGHQFPNYSSELNVNALLLGDSALYLCASSTSGRLGLGYNEQFFGPGTRLTVL.

CDR3 residues: CAWSRDRLNEKLFF. The CDR3 nucleotides read TGTGCCTGGAGCCGAGACAGGCTTAATGAAAAACTGTTTTTT. The V and J genes are TRBV30 and TRBJ1-4, with TRBD1 as a possible D gene (6 bases). Germline loops: CDR1 GTSNPN, CDR2 SVGIG (reference sequence). The CDR3 runs 14 residues. The V end was cut by 3 bases, the J end by 4 bases, with 12 bases between.

This chain joins TRBV4-1 and TRBJ2-3, with TRBD2 identical over 13 bases. In germline, CDR1 is MGHRA, CDR2 YSYEKL. J gave up 0 bases and V 2 bases, and 14 bases lay outside the gene matches. This CDR3 spans 21 amino acids. CDR3 nucleotide sequence: TGCGCCAGCAGCCAACTACCGGGAGGGACTAGCGGGGAGACTAGCACAGATACGCAGTATTTT. It codes for CASSQLPGGTSGETSTDTQYF.

V usage is TRBV14 and J usage is TRBJ2-7; TRBD1 matches at 7 bases. Germline CDR1 SGHDN, CDR2 FVKESK. The junction had 3 bases not matched to a gene; V was cut back by 1 base and J by 3 bases. The CDR3 contains 14 residues. CDR3 amino acids: CASSQGQGHYEQYF. CDR3 bases: TGTGCCAGCAGCCAAGGACAGGGTCACTACGAGCAGTACTTC.

This sequence joins TRBV5-1 and TRBJ1-2; 11 nucleotides agree with TRBD1. V lost 2 bases, J lost 4 bases, and 1 base stayed unmatched. In germline, CDR1 is SGHRS, CDR2 YFSETQ. The CDR3 length is 14 residues. The CDR3 here is CASSLGQGAYGYTF. The CDR3, as DNA: TGCGCCAGCAGCTTAGGACAGGGGGCCTATGGCTACACCTTC.